A selection of T cell receptor beta chains follows, all from one sample in a study of cytomegalovirus exposure and HLA in healthy donors. Only in-frame clones appear in the TCRdb table, and some are missing; sequencing was by immunoSEQ multiplex PCR. Of fewer than 100,000 clones listed, approximately 91% were seen once; the top ten hold 2% to 2.5%. The sample was PBMCs. The source of these receptors is a man between 25 and 39 years old in good health and CMV-seronegative. The CDR3 runs from the conserved cysteine through the conserved F or W. The D gene is left open where the match is weak. Size tells how often a clone was seen (once, few, many) or the class of an expanded clone, and some rows leave it out.

v_gene	len	d_gene	j_gene	abundance	CDR3nt	CDR3aa
TRBV1	15	NA	TRBJ2-7	NA	TGCACCAGCAGCCGACCAGACAGACTCCCCTACGAGCAGTACTTC	CTSSRPDRLPYEQYF
TRBV11-2	14	TRBD2	TRBJ2-7	NA	TGTGCCAGCAGCCCTGTAGGGAGGGGTTGGGAGCAGTACTTC	CASSPVGRGWEQYF
TRBV6-5	13	NA	TRBJ2-6	NA	TGTGCCAGCAGTTATTATGGGGCCAACGTCCTGACTTTC	CASSYYGANVLTF
TRBV30	15	TRBD1	TRBJ1-5	NA	TGTGCCTGGAGCCATTCGGACAGGGGTGGGCAGCCCCAGCATTTT	CAWSHSDRGGQPQHF
TRBV7-6	14	TRBD1	TRBJ1-1	NA	TGTGCCAGCAGCTTACAACAGGGGTACACTGAAGCTTTCTTT	CASSLQQGYTEAFF
TRBV30	15	NA	TRBJ2-2	NA	TGTGCCTGGAGGGGAACAAAGGGGGACACCGGGGAGCTGTTTTTT	CAWRGTKGDTGELFF
TRBV9	14	TRBD1	TRBJ1-5	NA	TGTGCCAGCAGCGCCGACAGGGGACATCAGCCCCAGCATTTT	CASSADRGHQPQHF
TRBV4-2	15	TRBD1	TRBJ1-6	few	TGTGCCAGCAGCCCCAACAGGGGGGATAATTCACCCCTCCACTTT	CASSPNRGDNSPLHF
TRBV4-1	16	TRBD1	TRBJ2-2	NA	TGCGCCAGCAGCCGTAACTACAGGGGGGCCCCCGGGGAGCTGTTTTTT	CASSRNYRGAPGELFF
TRBV6-5	14	NA	TRBJ2-3	NA	TGTGCCAGCAGTCCTAGCGCTAGCACAGATACGCAGTATTTT	CASSPSASTDTQYF
TRBV27	16	TRBD2	TRBJ2-2	NA	TGTGCCAGCAGTTTAGTGGTAGCGGGAGGGGCCGGGGAGCTGTTTTTT	CASSLVVAGGAGELFF
TRBV23-1	18	TRBD1	TRBJ1-1	NA	TGCGCCAGCAGTCAATTTTATCCCCAGGGGGTATGGAACACTGAAGCTTTCTTT	CASSQFYPQGVWNTEAFF
TRBV11-2	13	NA	TRBJ1-2	NA	TGTGCCAGCAGCTCCGGGACATCGTATGGCTACACCTTC	CASSSGTSYGYTF
TRBV27	14	NA	TRBJ2-1	few	TGTGCCAGCAGCCTCCGAGCCCATTACAATGAGCAGTTCTTC	CASSLRAHYNEQFF
TRBV10-3	12	NA	TRBJ1-1	NA	TGTGCCATCAGTGACGGGGACACTGAAGCTTTCTTT	CAISDGDTEAFF
TRBV5-4	15	TRBD1	TRBJ2-7	NA	TGTGCCAGCAGCTTAGGGACAGGGACGCCAGTGAGGCAGTACTTC	CASSLGTGTPVRQYF
TRBV9	15	NA	TRBJ2-5	once	TGTGCCAGCACCGTCGAGGGGGGGGCGGGAGAGACCCAGTACTTC	CASTVEGGAGETQYF
TRBV29-1	14	TRBD1	TRBJ2-7	NA	TGCAGCGCCCGGGGGGACAGGGGTCTCTACGAGCAGTACTTC	CSARGDRGLYEQYF
TRBV6-1	16	NA	TRBJ2-2	NA	TGTGCCAGCAGCGAACTAGCAGCCCCTGGTACCGGGGAGCTGTTTTTT	CASSELAAPGTGELFF
TRBV5-1	15	NA	TRBJ2-5	NA	TGCGCCAGCAGCTTGGTCAGCGGGTCGCAAGAGACCCAGTACTTC	CASSLVSGSQETQYF
TRBV18	21	TRBD2	TRBJ2-2	NA	TGTGCCAGCTCACCACCCCCCTCAAGCGGGGGCCCGGGCCGGTTGGTCGGGGAGCTGTTTTTT	CASSPPPSSGGPGRLVGELFF
TRBV4-1	16	NA	TRBJ1-4	NA	TGCGCCAGCAGCCAAGCAGTGACAGAAGCCTATGAAAAACTGTTTTTT	CASSQAVTEAYEKLFF
TRBV11-3	17	TRBD2	TRBJ2-1	NA	TGTGCCAGCAGCCCCACCCCTTTAGCGGGGGGCATCGATGAGCAGTTCTTC	CASSPTPLAGGIDEQFF
TRBV2	16	NA	TRBJ1-4	NA	TGTGCCAGCAGTGAATTGGAGGCAGCAACTAATGAAAAACTGTTTTTT	CASSELEAATNEKLFF
TRBV30	16	TRBD1	TRBJ2-5	NA	TGTGCCTGGTGTGGGCTGAACAGGGGGAGCCAAGAGACCCAGTACTTC	CAWCGLNRGSQETQYF
TRBV6-1	12	NA	TRBJ1-2	NA	TGTGCCAGCAGGAACGTACGGGTTGGCTACATCTTC	CASRNVRVGYIF
TRBV19	14	NA	TRBJ2-7	few	TGTGCCACTTCCCCGCAGAGGGGGGGGTACGAGCAGTACTTC	CATSPQRGGYEQYF
TRBV18	16	NA	TRBJ1-1	once	TGTGCCAGCTCACCACAATCCATGCGGACTAACACTGAAGCTTTCTTT	CASSPQSMRTNTEAFF
TRBV6-4	16	TRBD1	TRBJ1-2	once	TGTGCCAGCAGTGACCTAACAGGAGGACAGGGTCAGGGCTACACCTTC	CASSDLTGGQGQGYTF
TRBV7-2	16	NA	TRBJ1-2	NA	TGTGCCAGCAGCTCCCCACAGTTTACCCGCTCCCGAGGCTACACCTTC	CASSSPQFTRSRGYTF
TRBV2	14	TRBD1	TRBJ1-2	NA	TGTGCCAGCAATTCACACCGGGACAGCGATGGCTACACCTTC	CASNSHRDSDGYTF
TRBV28	15	TRBD1	TRBJ2-1	NA	TGTGCCAGCCTCCCCGGGGGTACAGGGGGGAATGAGCAGTTCTTC	CASLPGGTGGNEQFF
TRBV11-2	12	NA	TRBJ1-1	NA	TGTGCCAGCAGCTTACAGAACACTGAAGCTTTCTTT	CASSLQNTEAFF
TRBV11-3	13	TRBD2	TRBJ2-3	once	TGTGCCAGCAGCTTAGATAGCGGGGCAGGCCAGTATTTT	CASSLDSGAGQYF
TRBV7-2	18	NA	TRBJ1-2	NA	TGTGCCAGCAGCTTAATGCGTGGTAGTGCTGACACCTTCTATGGCTACACCTTC	CASSLMRGSADTFYGYTF
TRBV19	14	NA	TRBJ1-1	NA	TGTGCCTGCCGGGAAAACCAGGGGAGCACTGAAGCTTTCTTT	CACRENQGSTEAFF
TRBV6-5	14	NA	TRBJ1-3	NA	TGTGCCAGCACTCGGCAGGGCTCTGGAAACACCATATATTTT	CASTRQGSGNTIYF
TRBV6-6	13	NA	TRBJ1-5	NA	TGTGCCAGCAGTTACCCAGGGGATCAGCCCCAGCATTTT	CASSYPGDQPQHF
TRBV19	14	TRBD1	TRBJ1-2	NA	TGTGCCTGCCGGGACAGGGGGCCCAACTATGGCTACACCTTC	CACRDRGPNYGYTF
TRBV11-2	14	TRBD1	TRBJ1-2	NA	TGTGCCAGCAGTATAGGGACAGGGCTCTATGGCTACACCTTC	CASSIGTGLYGYTF
TRBV28	11	NA	TRBJ2-5	NA	TGTGCCAGCAGCCGAGAAGAGACCCAGTACTTC	CASSREETQYF
TRBV5-1	12	NA	TRBJ2-7	NA	TGCGCCAGCGGGCTGACGAACGACGAGCAGTACTTC	CASGLTNDEQYF
TRBV28	19	TRBD1	TRBJ1-5	NA	TGTGCCAGCAGCCTACCCCCCCCGTTCTCGACAGGGCGCGATCAGCCCCAGCATTTT	CASSLPPPFSTGRDQPQHF
TRBV28	15	TRBD1	TRBJ2-2	NA	TGTGCCAGCAGTTTAGGGGACAGGGACACCGGGGAGCTGTTTTTT	CASSLGDRDTGELFF
TRBV2	14	TRBD1	TRBJ2-7	once	TGTGCCAGCACCAAGGACAGGGGCACCTACGAGCAGTACTTC	CASTKDRGTYEQYF
TRBV9	15	TRBD2	TRBJ2-3	NA	TGTGCCAGCAGCGTAGGAGCGGGGACCACAGATACGCAGTATTTT	CASSVGAGTTDTQYF
TRBV29-1	14	NA	TRBJ2-3	NA	TGCAGCGTTGTCGGAGTACAGGGAGCAGATACGCAGTATTTT	CSVVGVQGADTQYF
TRBV6-5	14	TRBD1	TRBJ1-6	NA	TGTGCCAGCAGTTATGACAGGGTTGATTCACCCCTCCACTTT	CASSYDRVDSPLHF
TRBV27	17	TRBD1	TRBJ1-5	NA	TGTGCCAGCAGTTTCTTCTCCGGGACAGGGGTGCATCAGCCCCAGCATTTT	CASSFFSGTGVHQPQHF
TRBV6-5	15	TRBD2	TRBJ2-1	NA	TGTGCCAGCAGAATTAGCGGGGGTTCCTACAATGAGCAGTTCTTC	CASRISGGSYNEQFF
TRBV27	13	NA	TRBJ2-7	NA	TGTGCCAGCAGTTTCAGCGAGGCCTACGAGCAGTACTTC	CASSFSEAYEQYF